This TCR beta chain originates from a study of graft-versus-host responses after intestinal transplantation. Study overall: Recipients had multivisceral, liver-intestinal, or isolated intestinal transplants.

The assay was immunoSEQ multiplex PCR, and TCRdb's table has in-frame clones only and misses some. Among 8,500 to 11,000 clones listed, around 33% were seen once. Responders labeled with CFSE (approximately 200,000) were plated with approximately 200,000 irradiated, violet-dye-labeled stimulators. Sorted after the reaction were proliferating CFSE-low CD3+CD4+ and CD3+CD8+ responders. The receptor was derived from a human patient who received an intestinal transplant. The sequencing here drew on alloreactive CD8+ T cells from a mixed lymphocyte reaction culture, taken before intestinal transplant. Sample subset: CFSE-low proliferating T cells sorted from roughly 6-day pre-transplant mixed lymphocyte reaction (GvH or HvG direction).

The CDR3 DNA follows: TGTGCCAGCAGCTTAGATGGGGGCAGAGACGAGCAGTACTTC. Translation: CASSLDGGRDEQYF. The chain carries TRBV7-9 and TRBJ2-7, with a weak D call TRBD1 (6 bases). The CDR3 is 14 amino acids. V dropped 1 base and J dropped 5 bases, with 12 bases sitting between them. Per the germline V gene, CDR1 is SEHNR and CDR2 is FQNEAQ (reference sequence).